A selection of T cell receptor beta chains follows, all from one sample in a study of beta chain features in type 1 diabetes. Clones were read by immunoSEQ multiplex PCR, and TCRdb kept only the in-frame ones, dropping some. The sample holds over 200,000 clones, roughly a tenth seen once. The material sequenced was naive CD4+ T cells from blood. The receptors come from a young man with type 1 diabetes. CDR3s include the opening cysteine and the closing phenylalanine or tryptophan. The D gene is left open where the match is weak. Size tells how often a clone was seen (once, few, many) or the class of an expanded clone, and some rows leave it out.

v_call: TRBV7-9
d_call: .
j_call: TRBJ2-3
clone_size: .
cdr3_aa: CASSLGQGKDTQYF
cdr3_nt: TGTGCCAGCAGCCTCGGGCAGGGCAAAGATACGCAGTATTTT

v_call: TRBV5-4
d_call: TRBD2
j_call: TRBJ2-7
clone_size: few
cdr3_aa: CASSLDGLAGAPRQQYF
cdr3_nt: TGTGCCAGCAGCTTGGACGGACTAGCGGGGGCCCCGAGGCAGCAGTACTTC

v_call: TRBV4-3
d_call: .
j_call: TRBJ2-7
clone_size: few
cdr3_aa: CASSSNPGYEQYF
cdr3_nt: TGCGCCAGCAGCTCTAATCCGGGGTACGAGCAGTACTTC

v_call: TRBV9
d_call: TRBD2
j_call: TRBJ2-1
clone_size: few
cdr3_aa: CASSVEASGWYNEQFF
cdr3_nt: TGTGCCAGCAGCGTAGAGGCTAGCGGGTGGTACAATGAGCAGTTCTTC

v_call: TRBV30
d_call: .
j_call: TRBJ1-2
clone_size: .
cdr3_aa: CAWERPNYGYTF
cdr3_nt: TGTGCCTGGGAGCGTCCTAACTATGGCTACACCTTC

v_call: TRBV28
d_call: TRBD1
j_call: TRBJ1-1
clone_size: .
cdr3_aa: CASSLNEGAGTEAFF
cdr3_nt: TGTGCCAGCAGTTTAAACGAGGGGGCTGGAACTGAAGCTTTCTTT

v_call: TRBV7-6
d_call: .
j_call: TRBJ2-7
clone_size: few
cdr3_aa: CASSLDGSYEQYF
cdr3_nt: TGTGCCAGCAGCTTAGACGGCTCCTACGAGCAGTACTTC

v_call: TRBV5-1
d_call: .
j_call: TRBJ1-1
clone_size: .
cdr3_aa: CASSGPGAHYEAFF
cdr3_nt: TGCGCCAGCAGTGGACCTGGGGCGCACTATGAAGCTTTCTTT

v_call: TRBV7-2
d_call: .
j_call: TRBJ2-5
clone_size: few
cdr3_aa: CASSPNTFEETQYF
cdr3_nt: TGTGCCAGCAGCCCGAACACATTCGAAGAGACCCAGTACTTC

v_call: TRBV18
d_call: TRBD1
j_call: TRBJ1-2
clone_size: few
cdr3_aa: CASSPRQGARIYGYTF
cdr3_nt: TGTGCCAGCTCACCACGTCAGGGGGCGCGGATCTATGGCTACACCTTC

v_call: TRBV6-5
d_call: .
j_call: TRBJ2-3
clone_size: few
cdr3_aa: CATGSQTDTQYF
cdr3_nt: TGTGCCACTGGTTCACAGACAGATACGCAGTATTTT

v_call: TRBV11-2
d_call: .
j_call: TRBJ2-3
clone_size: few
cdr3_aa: CASSERGFTDTQYF
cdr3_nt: TGTGCCAGCAGCGAACGCGGCTTCACAGATACGCAGTATTTT